The rows below give T cell receptor beta chains drawn from one sample of a study of cytomegalovirus exposure and HLA in healthy donors. Profiled with immunoSEQ multiplex PCR; TCRdb holds only in-frame clones, not every one. The data contain 150,000 or so clones, 60% to 85% of them singletons. The sequencing input was PBMCs. The receptor source for this set is a woman aged 40 to 49 in good health and CMV-seropositive. The CDR3 runs from the conserved cysteine through the conserved F or W. The D gene is left open where the match is weak. Clone size appears in some rows only: once, few, many, or a class for an expanded clone.

j_gene: TRBJ2-5; v_gene: TRBV28; len: 12; abundance: -; d_gene: -; CDR3aa: CASSLVGETQYF; CDR3nt: TGTGCCAGCAGTTTGGTCGGGGAGACCCAGTACTTC
j_gene: TRBJ2-5; v_gene: TRBV19; len: 15; abundance: -; d_gene: -; CDR3aa: CASGEIRGGQETQYF; CDR3nt: TGTGCCAGCGGGGAGATAAGGGGGGGCCAAGAGACCCAGTACTTC
j_gene: TRBJ1-4; v_gene: TRBV27; len: 13; abundance: -; d_gene: -; CDR3aa: CASSESTGRGLFF; CDR3nt: TGTGCCAGCAGTGAATCGACAGGTCGTGGGCTGTTTTTT
j_gene: TRBJ2-4; v_gene: TRBV28; len: 16; abundance: -; d_gene: -; CDR3aa: CASSLSGSLAKNIQYF; CDR3nt: TGTGCCAGCAGTTTGTCGGGATCTCTAGCCAAAAACATTCAGTACTTC
j_gene: TRBJ1-1; v_gene: TRBV4-1; len: 14; abundance: -; d_gene: -; CDR3aa: CASSQDPRRPEAFF; CDR3nt: TGCGCCAGCAGCCAAGATCCCCGGCGGCCTGAAGCTTTCTTT
j_gene: TRBJ2-7; v_gene: TRBV15; len: 18; abundance: few; d_gene: TRBD2; CDR3aa: CATSRGAGVGRSSYEQYF; CDR3nt: TGTGCCACCAGCAGAGGTGCGGGGGTGGGCCGAAGCTCCTACGAGCAGTACTTC
j_gene: TRBJ2-1; v_gene: TRBV19; len: 15; abundance: -; d_gene: TRBD1; CDR3aa: CASTPLQGQTNEQFF; CDR3nt: TGTGCCAGTACCCCTTTACAGGGGCAGACCAATGAGCAGTTCTTC
j_gene: TRBJ2-7; v_gene: TRBV6-5; len: 15; abundance: -; d_gene: -; CDR3aa: CASSLGQTASYEQYF; CDR3nt: TGTGCCAGCAGCCTAGGACAGACCGCTTCCTACGAGCAGTACTTC
j_gene: TRBJ1-1; v_gene: TRBV6-5; len: 14; abundance: -; d_gene: -; CDR3aa: CASSFRGGRTEAFF; CDR3nt: TGTGCCAGCAGTTTTAGGGGGGGGAGGACTGAAGCTTTCTTT
j_gene: TRBJ2-1; v_gene: TRBV7-3; len: 16; abundance: -; d_gene: TRBD2; CDR3aa: CASSRAGGPGNNEQFF; CDR3nt: TGTGCCAGCAGCCGAGCGGGGGGGCCAGGGAACAATGAGCAGTTCTTC